This TCR beta chain derives from a study of response to subunit inactivated influenza vaccine. General study results and limits: T cells newly recruited by each seasonal influenza vaccination are few, the authors suggested.

TCRdb reanalysed the RT-PCR reads using MiXCR and keeps one entry per CDR3 protein. The table shows more than 200,000 distinct CDR3 sequences, with over 9% occurring only once. The CDR3 is 15 amino acids. Germline lookup yields CDR1 MNHNS and CDR2 SASEGT. V was pared by 6 bases and J by 7 bases, with 18 bases between. This clonotype has only a few counts. Its target is not known. The specimen was non-naive T cells sorted from PBMCs, collected 14 to 15 days before vaccination. V is TRBV6-1 and J is TRBJ1-4, with D hard to call. The TCR sequence derives from a man between 50 and 59 years old who received an inactivated influenza vaccine. This CDR3 reads CASSSKRGVSEKLFF. CDR3 DNA: TGTGCCAGCAGCTCAAAGCGCGGCGTGTCTGAAAAACTGTTTTTT.